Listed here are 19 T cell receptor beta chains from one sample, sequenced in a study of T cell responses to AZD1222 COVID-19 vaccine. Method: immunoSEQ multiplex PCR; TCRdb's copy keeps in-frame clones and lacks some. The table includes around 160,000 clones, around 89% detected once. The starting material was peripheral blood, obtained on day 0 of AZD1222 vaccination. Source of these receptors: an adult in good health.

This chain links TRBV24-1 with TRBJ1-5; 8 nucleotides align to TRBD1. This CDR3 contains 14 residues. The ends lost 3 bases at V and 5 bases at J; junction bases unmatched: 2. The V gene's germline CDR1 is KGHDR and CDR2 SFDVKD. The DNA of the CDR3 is TGTGCCACCAGTGATGCACAGGGGGATCAGCCCCAGCATTTT. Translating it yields CATSDAQGDQPQHF.

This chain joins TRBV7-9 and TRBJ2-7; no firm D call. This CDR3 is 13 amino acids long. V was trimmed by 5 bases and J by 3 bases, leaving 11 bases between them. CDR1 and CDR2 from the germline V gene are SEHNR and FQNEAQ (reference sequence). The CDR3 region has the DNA TGTGCCAGCAGCGACAAACTAAGCTACGAGCAGTACTTC. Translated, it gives CASSDKLSYEQYF.

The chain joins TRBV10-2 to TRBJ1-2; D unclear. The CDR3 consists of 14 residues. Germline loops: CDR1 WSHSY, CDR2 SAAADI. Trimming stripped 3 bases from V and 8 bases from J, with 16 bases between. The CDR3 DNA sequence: TGCGCCAGCAGTGACCTGTCTAACAGAGGCGGCTACACCTTC. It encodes CASSDLSNRGGYTF.

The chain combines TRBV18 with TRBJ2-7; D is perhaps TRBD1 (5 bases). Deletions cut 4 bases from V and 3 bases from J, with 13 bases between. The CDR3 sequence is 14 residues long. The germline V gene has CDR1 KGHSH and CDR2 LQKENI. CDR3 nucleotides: TGTGCCAGCTCACGCTTTCAGGGCAGCTACGAGCAGTACTTC. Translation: CASSRFQGSYEQYF. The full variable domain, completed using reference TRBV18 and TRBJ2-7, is NAGVMQNPRHLVRRRGQEARLRCSPMKGHSHVYWYRQLPEEGLKFMVYLQKENIIDESGMPKERFSAEFPKEGPSILRIQQVVRGDSAAYFCASSRFQGSYEQYFGPGTRLTVT.

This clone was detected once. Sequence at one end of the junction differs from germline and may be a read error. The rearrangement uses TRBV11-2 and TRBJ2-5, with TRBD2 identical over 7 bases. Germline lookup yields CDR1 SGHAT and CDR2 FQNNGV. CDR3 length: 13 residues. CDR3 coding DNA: TGTGCCAGCAGCCCCGGGACCGGGACTACCCCCCACTTC. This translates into CASSPGTGTTPHF.

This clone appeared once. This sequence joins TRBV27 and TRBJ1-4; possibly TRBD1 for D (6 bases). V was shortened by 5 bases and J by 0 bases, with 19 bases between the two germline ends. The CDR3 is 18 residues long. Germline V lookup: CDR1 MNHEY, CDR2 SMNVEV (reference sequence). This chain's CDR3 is CASSGGRGRGATNEKLFF. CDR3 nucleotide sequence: TGTGCCAGCAGTGGGGGGCGGGGCCGAGGTGCAACTAATGAAAAACTGTTTTTT.

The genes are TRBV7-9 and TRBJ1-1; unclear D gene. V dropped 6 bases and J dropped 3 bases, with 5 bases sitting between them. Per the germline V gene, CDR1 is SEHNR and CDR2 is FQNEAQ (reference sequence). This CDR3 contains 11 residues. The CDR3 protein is CASSIYTEAFF. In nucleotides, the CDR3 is TGTGCCAGCAGTATATACACTGAAGCTTTCTTT.

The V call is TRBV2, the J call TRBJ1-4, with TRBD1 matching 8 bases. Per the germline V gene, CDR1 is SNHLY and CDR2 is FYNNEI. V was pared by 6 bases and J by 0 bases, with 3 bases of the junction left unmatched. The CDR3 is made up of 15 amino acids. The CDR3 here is CASRGQDTTNEKLFF. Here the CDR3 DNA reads TGTGCCAGCAGGGGACAGGATACAACTAATGAAAAACTGTTTTTT.

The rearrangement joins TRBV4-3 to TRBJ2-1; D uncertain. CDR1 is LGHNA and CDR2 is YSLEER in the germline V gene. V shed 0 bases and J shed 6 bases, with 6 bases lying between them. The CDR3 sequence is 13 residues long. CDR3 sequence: CASSQELSNEQFF. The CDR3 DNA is TGCGCCAGCAGCCAAGAGCTCTCCAATGAGCAGTTCTTC.

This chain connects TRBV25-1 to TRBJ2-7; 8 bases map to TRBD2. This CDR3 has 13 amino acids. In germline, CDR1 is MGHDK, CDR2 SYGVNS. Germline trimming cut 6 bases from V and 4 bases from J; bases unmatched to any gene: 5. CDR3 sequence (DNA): TGTGCCAGCAGCGATAGCGGGGAGTACGAGCAGTACTTC. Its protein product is CASSDSGEYEQYF.

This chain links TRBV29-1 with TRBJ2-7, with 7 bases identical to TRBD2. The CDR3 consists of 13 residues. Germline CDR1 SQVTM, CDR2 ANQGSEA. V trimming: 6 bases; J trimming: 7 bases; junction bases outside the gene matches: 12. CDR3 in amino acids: CSVLLAVVREQYF. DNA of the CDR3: TGCAGCGTCCTTCTAGCGGTAGTAAGAGAGCAGTACTTC.

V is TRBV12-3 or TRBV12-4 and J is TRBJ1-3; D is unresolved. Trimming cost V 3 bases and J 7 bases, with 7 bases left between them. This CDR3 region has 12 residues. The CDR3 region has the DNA TGTGCCAGCAGTTTGATCCGGAACACCATATATTTT. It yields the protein CASSLIRNTIYF.

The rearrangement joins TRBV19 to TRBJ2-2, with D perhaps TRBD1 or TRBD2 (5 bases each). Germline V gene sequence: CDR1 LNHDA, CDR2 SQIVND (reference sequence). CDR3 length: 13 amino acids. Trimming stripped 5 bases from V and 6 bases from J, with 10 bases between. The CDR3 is CASSGGRPGELFF. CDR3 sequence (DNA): TGTGCCAGTAGTGGGGGAAGGCCCGGGGAGCTGTTTTTT.

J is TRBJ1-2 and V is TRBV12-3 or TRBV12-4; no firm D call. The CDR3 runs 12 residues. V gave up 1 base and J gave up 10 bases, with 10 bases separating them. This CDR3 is CASSLVGNDYTF. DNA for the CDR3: TGTGCCAGCAGTTTAGTAGGAAACGACTACACCTTC.

CDR3 nucleotide sequence: TGCGCCAGCAGTCAGGGACAGCAAAGCTCTGGGGCCAACGTCCTGACTTTC. Amino acids: CASSQGQQSSGANVLTF. The V gene is TRBV4-1, the J gene TRBJ2-6; 7 bases line up with TRBD1. The CDR3 runs to 17 residues. V dropped 6 bases and J dropped 0; count of bases not matched to a gene: 8. From germline, CDR1 is MGHRA and CDR2 YSYEKL.

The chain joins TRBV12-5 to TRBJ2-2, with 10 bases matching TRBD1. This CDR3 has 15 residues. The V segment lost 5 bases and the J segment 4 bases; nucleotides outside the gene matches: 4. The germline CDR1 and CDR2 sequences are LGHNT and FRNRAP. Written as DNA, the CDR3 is TGTGCTAGTGGTCCGGGACAGGGGATCACCGGGGAGCTGTTTTTT. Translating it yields CASGPGQGITGELFF.

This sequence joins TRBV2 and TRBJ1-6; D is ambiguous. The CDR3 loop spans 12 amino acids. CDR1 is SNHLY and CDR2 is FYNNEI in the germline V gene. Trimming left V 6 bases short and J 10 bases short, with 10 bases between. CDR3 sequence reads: CASRLVLSPLHF. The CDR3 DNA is TGTGCCAGCAGGCTAGTTCTCTCACCCCTCCACTTT.

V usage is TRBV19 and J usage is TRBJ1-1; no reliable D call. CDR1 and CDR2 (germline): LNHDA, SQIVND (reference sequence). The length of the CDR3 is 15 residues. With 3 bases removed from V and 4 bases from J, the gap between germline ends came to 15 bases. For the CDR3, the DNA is TGTGCCAGTAGTATCCCTTCAGGCGGTTCCACTGAAGCTTTCTTT. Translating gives CASSIPSGGSTEAFF. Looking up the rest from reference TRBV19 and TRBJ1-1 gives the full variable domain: DGGITQSPKYLFRKEGQNVTLSCEQNLNHDAMYWYRQDPGQGLRLIYYSQIVNDFQKGDIAEGYSVSREKKESFPLTVTSAQKNPTAFYLCASSIPSGGSTEAFFGQGTRLTVV.

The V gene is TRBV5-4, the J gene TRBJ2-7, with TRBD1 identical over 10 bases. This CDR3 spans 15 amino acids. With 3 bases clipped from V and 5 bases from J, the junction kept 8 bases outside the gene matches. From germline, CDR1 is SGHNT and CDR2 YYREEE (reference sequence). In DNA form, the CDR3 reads TGTGCCAGCAGCTCCGACCGGGACAGGGGCCACGAGCAGTACTTC. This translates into CASSSDRDRGHEQYF.